This is a list of T cell receptor beta chains from one sample in a study of T-cell reconstitution after alpha-beta-depleted transplantation in children. TCRdb re-analysed the PCR reads in MiXCR, keeping a single row per CDR3 protein. The sample shows 280,000 or so distinct CDR3 sequences, under 14% of them seen only once. Here the sequenced sample was peripheral blood, taken 180 days after TCRalphabeta/CD19-depleted stem cell transplant. These receptors originate from a male patient aged 2-15 years who had a stem cell transplant for chronic granulomatous disease, so the T cells may come from the graft donor. The CDR3 runs from the conserved cysteine through the conserved F or W. Each record gives: CDR3 length, V gene, J gene, clone size, D gene, CDR3 DNA, CDR3 protein. D genes are given only for firm matches. The listing skips clone size in some rows; elsewhere it reads once, few, many or a size class.

>17|TRBV10-3|TRBJ2-5|many|TRBD2
TGTGCCATCAGTGAGTCGATGGGCGGGGGATTGGAAGAGACCCAGTACTTC
CAISESMGGGLEETQYF
>13|TRBV18|TRBJ2-5|many|NA
TGTGCCAGCTCAATGTGGGAGTTGGAGACCCAGTACTTC
CASSMWELETQYF
>15|TRBV7-8|TRBJ2-2|many|NA
TGTGCCAGCAGCTTAAAGAGGGTAGGGGCCGGGGAGCTGTTTTTT
CASSLKRVGAGELFF
>13|TRBV6-5|TRBJ2-7|NA|NA
TGTGCCAGCAGTTCGGCAGGGGGGTACGAGCAGTACTTC
CASSSAGGYEQYF
>13|TRBV11-1|TRBJ2-7|many|NA
TGTGCCAGCAGCTGGGCCGAATTTACGAGGGAGTACTTC
CASSWAEFTREYF
>15|TRBV5-1|TRBJ2-1|many|NA
TGCGCCAGCCCCTGCGAGGGATCTTCCTACAATGAGCAGTTCTTC
CASPCEGSSYNEQFF
>16|TRBV18|TRBJ2-3|many|TRBD2
TGTGCCAGCTCACCAAGGCTAGCGGGTGCCACAGATACGCAGTATTTT
CASSPRLAGATDTQYF
>12|TRBV29-1|TRBJ2-3|many|NA
TGCAGCGCCGCTCCACAGGAAAATACGCAGTATTTT
CSAAPQENTQYF
>12|TRBV6-2/TRBV6-3|TRBJ2-7|many|NA
TGTGCCAGCAGCCCAAGGGGGATCGAGCAGTACTTC
CASSPRGIEQYF
>18|TRBV4-3|TRBJ1-2|NA|NA
TGCGCCAGCAGCCAAGAGTCGCCCCTTTGGGGGGGATCTCATGGCTACACCTTC
CASSQESPLWGGSHGYTF
>15|TRBV2|TRBJ1-4|many|NA
TGTGCCAGCAGTGAAGGGCAGACCCTTAATGAAAAACTGTTTTTT
CASSEGQTLNEKLFF
>16|TRBV5-1|TRBJ2-7|many|NA
TGCGCCAGCAGCACCCCTTCCCCGGCAAGATCCTACGAGCAGTACTTC
CASSTPSPARSYEQYF
>13|TRBV29-1|TRBJ2-3|many|TRBD2
TGCAGCGTTGTAGCGGGGGCGGGAGATACGCAGTATTTT
CSVVAGAGDTQYF
>15|TRBV7-9|TRBJ2-6|many|NA
TGTGCCAGCAGCCGACGACACTCTGGGGCCAACGTCCTGACTTTC
CASSRRHSGANVLTF
>15|TRBV6-5|TRBJ2-2|many|NA
TGTGCCAGCAGTTACCGGCTACAGTTTACCGGGGAGCTGTTTTTT
CASSYRLQFTGELFF
>15|TRBV18|TRBJ2-6|NA|NA
TGTGCCAGCTCAGATTCCGGGGTCGGGGCCAACGTCCTGACTTTC
CASSDSGVGANVLTF
>12|TRBV27|TRBJ2-3|many|NA
TGTGCCAGCTCACGGTCCACAGATACGCAGTATTTT
CASSRSTDTQYF
>20|TRBV4-3|TRBJ1-4|few|TRBD1
TGCGCCAGCAGCCAAGAGCCCCCGACAGGGACAGGGGCAACTAATGAAAAACTGTTTTTT
CASSQEPPTGTGATNEKLFF
>14|TRBV12-3/TRBV12-4|TRBJ2-7|many|TRBD1
TGTGCCAGCAGTTTAGGACAGGGCCACCACGAGCAGTACTTC
CASSLGQGHHEQYF
>15|TRBV19|TRBJ1-5|few|NA
TGTGCCAGTAGTATTTCTATCTCTAGCAATCAGCCCCAGCATTTT
CASSISISSNQPQHF
>15|TRBV30|TRBJ1-5|many|NA
TGTGCCTGGAGTAAGGCGGTTGGTAGTAATCAGCCCCAGCATTTT
CAWSKAVGSNQPQHF
>15|TRBV12-3/TRBV12-4|TRBJ1-5|many|NA
TGTGCCAGCAGGAGCAGGGGTTTTAGCAATCAGCCCCAGCATTTT
CASRSRGFSNQPQHF
>13|TRBV7-3|TRBJ2-1|many|NA
TGTGCCAGCAGCTCGGACAGCCCCAATGAGCAGTTCTTC
CASSSDSPNEQFF
>15|TRBV7-2|TRBJ2-5|many|TRBD2
TGTGCCAGCTTGCAGGCGGGAGCGATGAAAGAGACCCAGTACTTC
CASLQAGAMKETQYF
>13|TRBV25-1|TRBJ2-5|NA|NA
TGTGCCAGCAGCAGAAGGGGAGTTGAGACCCAGTACTTC
CASSRRGVETQYF
>15|TRBV27|TRBJ2-7|many|NA
TGTGCCAGCAGTAAGCTGAGACAGCTATCTTACGAGCAGTACTTC
CASSKLRQLSYEQYF
>13|TRBV19|TRBJ2-7|few|TRBD1
TGTGCCAGTATCCAGACAGGGGGCTACGAGCAGTACTTC
CASIQTGGYEQYF
>16|TRBV14|TRBJ1-1|many|NA
TGTGCCAGCAGCCAAGAGATCGACAGCCCGAACACTGAAGCTTTCTTT
CASSQEIDSPNTEAFF
>12|TRBV4-1|TRBJ2-1|many|NA
TGCGCCAGCAGCCAAGGGGGGCGGGAGCAGTTCTTC
CASSQGGREQFF
>14|TRBV29-1|TRBJ2-6|many|TRBD2
TGCAGCGCATGGACTAGCGGGACCTACAACGTCCTGACTTTC
CSAWTSGTYNVLTF
>15|TRBV5-1|TRBJ1-6|many|NA
TGCGCCAGCAGCTTGGGGGGGACAACGGATTCACCCCTCCACTTT
CASSLGGTTDSPLHF
>13|TRBV29-1|TRBJ1-1|many|NA
TGCAGCGGAACCGGGACGGGGAACACTGAAGCTTTCTTT
CSGTGTGNTEAFF
>16|TRBV7-9|TRBJ2-1|many|TRBD2
TGTGCCAGCAGCCCACCGGGGGGGGCTACTTACAATGAGCAGTTCTTC
CASSPPGGATYNEQFF
>15|TRBV5-1|TRBJ1-1|many|NA
TGCGCCAGCAGCCAGGGGTTAAGGGTGAACACTGAAGCTTTCTTT
CASSQGLRVNTEAFF
>12|TRBV27|TRBJ2-7|many|TRBD1
TGTGCCAGCAGAACAGGGGTGCGGGAGCAGTACTTC
CASRTGVREQYF
>13|TRBV12-3/TRBV12-4|TRBJ2-2|many|NA
TGTGCCAGCAGTACGGACGTTACCGGGGAGCTGTTTTTT
CASSTDVTGELFF
>15|TRBV5-1|TRBJ2-1|many|NA
TGCGCCAGCAGCCCCAAACGGGACACCTACAATGAGCAGTTCTTC
CASSPKRDTYNEQFF
>14|TRBV11-2|TRBJ2-1|many|TRBD1
TGTGCCAGCAGCATTAGGACAGGAGTGAGTGAGCAGTTCTTC
CASSIRTGVSEQFF
>14|TRBV25-1|TRBJ2-3|many|NA
TGTGCCAGCAGTGAAGGGCTAGACACAGATACGCAGTATTTT
CASSEGLDTDTQYF
>12|TRBV7-6|TRBJ2-7|many|TRBD2
TGTGCCAGCCAGCGGGGGTCCGACGAGCAGTACTTC
CASQRGSDEQYF
>17|TRBV20-1|TRBJ1-5|many|TRBD1
TGCAGTGCTAGTCCCGGGACAGGGGCCTGGAGCAATCAGCCCCAGCATTTT
CSASPGTGAWSNQPQHF
>16|TRBV7-2|TRBJ2-1|NA|TRBD2
TGTGCCAGCAGCTTTCTGGGGACTAGCGGGAGGGGTGAGCAGTTCTTC
CASSFLGTSGRGEQFF
>14|TRBV20-1|TRBJ2-7|many|TRBD1
TGCAGTGCTAGAGTCAGGACAGGGGGGTACGAGCAGTACTTC
CSARVRTGGYEQYF
>17|TRBV18|TRBJ2-7|few|TRBD1
TGTGCCAGCTCACCACTAAATTGGGACAGGGAATCGGAAGAGCAGTACTTC
CASSPLNWDRESEEQYF
>14|TRBV20-1|TRBJ2-7|many|TRBD2
TGCAGTGCTCGACTAGCGGGGAGGGTCTACGAGCAGTACTTC
CSARLAGRVYEQYF
>13|TRBV7-3|TRBJ2-2|many|NA
TGTGCCAGCAGCTTTGGAAGCACCGGGGAGCTGTTTTTT
CASSFGSTGELFF
>16|TRBV4-3|TRBJ2-6|many|NA
TGCGCCAGCAGCCAAGAAGGCGTAACCGGGGCCAACGTCCTGACTTTC
CASSQEGVTGANVLTF
>13|TRBV5-1|TRBJ1-2|many|NA
TGCGCCAGCAGCTTGGACAGGGCGAGAGGCTACACCTTC
CASSLDRARGYTF
>13|TRBV2|TRBJ2-1|many|NA
TGTGCCAGCACCCTAGAGGCGACATCGAGACAGTTCTTC
CASTLEATSRQFF
>17|TRBV20-1|TRBJ2-3|many|NA
TGCAGTGCTAGAGGCACAGTCCCGGATGATCTAACAGATACGCAGTATTTT
CSARGTVPDDLTDTQYF
>17|TRBV18|TRBJ2-5|few|NA
TGTGCCAGCTCACCGTTGCATGGGCGAGCCCCTGGCGAGACCCAGTACTTC
CASSPLHGRAPGETQYF
>16|TRBV12-3/TRBV12-4|TRBJ2-3|NA|NA
TGTGCCAGCAGTCCCTTCGGGGAGTCGAGCACAGATACGCAGTATTTT
CASSPFGESSTDTQYF
>15|TRBV5-1|TRBJ2-1|many|TRBD1
TGCGCCAGCAGCTTGTGGGCAGGGGGTGGCAATGAGCAGTTCTTC
CASSLWAGGGNEQFF
>14|TRBV7-9|TRBJ2-5|many|NA
TGTGCCAGCAGCCTACAGGGCCTCGGGGAGACCCAGTACTTC
CASSLQGLGETQYF
>12|TRBV29-1|TRBJ2-7|many|NA
TGCAGCGTTGGGGCGTCGGGGATCGAGCAGTACTTC
CSVGASGIEQYF
>16|TRBV20-1|TRBJ2-5|medium-sized|TRBD2
TGCAGTGCAGAAACTAGCGGGAGGGCCTTTGGAGAGACCCAGTACTTC
CSAETSGRAFGETQYF
>17|TRBV30|TRBJ2-1|many|NA
TGTGCCTGGAGGTCGGGCGTCGAAGGGGGATCCTACAATGAGCAGTTCTTC
CAWRSGVEGGSYNEQFF